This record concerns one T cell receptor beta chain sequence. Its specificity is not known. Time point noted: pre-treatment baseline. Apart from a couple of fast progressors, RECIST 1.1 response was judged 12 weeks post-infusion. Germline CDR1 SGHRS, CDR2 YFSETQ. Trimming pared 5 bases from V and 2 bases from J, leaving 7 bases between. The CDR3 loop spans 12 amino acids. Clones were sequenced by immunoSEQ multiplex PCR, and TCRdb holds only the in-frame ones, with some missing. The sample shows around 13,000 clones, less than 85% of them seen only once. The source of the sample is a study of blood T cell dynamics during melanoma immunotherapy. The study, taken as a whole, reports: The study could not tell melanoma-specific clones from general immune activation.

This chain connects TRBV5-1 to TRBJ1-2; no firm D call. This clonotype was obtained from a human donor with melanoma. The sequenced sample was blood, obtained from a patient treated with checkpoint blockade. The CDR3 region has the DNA TGCGCCAGCAGGGATTCGAACTATGGCTACACCTTC. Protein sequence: CASRDSNYGYTF. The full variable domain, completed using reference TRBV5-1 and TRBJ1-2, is KAGVTQTPRYLIKTRGQQVTLSCSPISGHRSVSWYQQTPGQGLQFLFEYFSETQRNKGNFPGRFSGRQFSNSRSEMNVSTLELGDSALYLCASRDSNYGYTFGSGTRLTVV.